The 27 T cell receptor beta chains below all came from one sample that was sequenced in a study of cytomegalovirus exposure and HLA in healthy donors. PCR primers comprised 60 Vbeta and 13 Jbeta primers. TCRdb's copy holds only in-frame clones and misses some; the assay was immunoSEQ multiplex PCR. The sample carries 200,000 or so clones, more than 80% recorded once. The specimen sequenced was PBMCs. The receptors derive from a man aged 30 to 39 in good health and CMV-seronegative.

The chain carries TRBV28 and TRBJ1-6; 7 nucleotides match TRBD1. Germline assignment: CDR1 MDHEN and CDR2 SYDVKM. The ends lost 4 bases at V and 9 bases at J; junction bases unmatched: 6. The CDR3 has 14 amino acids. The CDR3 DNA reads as TGTGCCAGCAGTTCAGGGGGAGAGGTTTCACCCCTCCACTTT. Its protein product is CASSSGGEVSPLHF.

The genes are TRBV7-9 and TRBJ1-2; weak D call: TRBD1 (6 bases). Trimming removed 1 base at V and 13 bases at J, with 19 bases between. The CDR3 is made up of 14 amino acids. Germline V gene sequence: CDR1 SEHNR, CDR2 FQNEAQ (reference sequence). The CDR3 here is CASSLDATGGVVTF. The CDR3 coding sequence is TGTGCCAGCAGCTTAGACGCGACAGGTGGAGTCGTCACCTTC.

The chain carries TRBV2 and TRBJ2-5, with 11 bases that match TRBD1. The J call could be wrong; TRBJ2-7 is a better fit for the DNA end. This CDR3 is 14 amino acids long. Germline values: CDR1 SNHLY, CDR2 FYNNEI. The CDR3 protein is CASSRTGGRYEQYF. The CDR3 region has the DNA TGTGCCAGCAGTAGGACAGGGGGCAGGTACGAGCAGTACTTC.

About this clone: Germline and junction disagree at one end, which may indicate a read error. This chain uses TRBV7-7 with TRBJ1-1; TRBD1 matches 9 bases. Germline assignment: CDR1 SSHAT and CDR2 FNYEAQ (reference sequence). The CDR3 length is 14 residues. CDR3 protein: CASSLGQGVGEAFF. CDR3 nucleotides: TGTGCTAGCAGCTTGGGACAGGGTGTTGGTGAAGCTTTCTTT.

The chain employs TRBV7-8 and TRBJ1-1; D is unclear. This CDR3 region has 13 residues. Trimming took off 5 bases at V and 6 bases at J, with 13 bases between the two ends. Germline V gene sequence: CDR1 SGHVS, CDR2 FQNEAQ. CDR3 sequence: CASSVNPSAEAFF. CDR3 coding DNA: TGTGCCAGCAGCGTGAATCCGAGCGCTGAAGCTTTCTTT.

The CDR3 DNA reads TGTGCCAGCAGTGATGAGGGCCGACAGCCCCAGCATTTT. Translation gives CASSDEGRQPQHF. V usage is TRBV6-4 and J usage is TRBJ1-5, with D unclear. Trimming took 3 bases from V and 7 from J, leaving 10 bases between them. CDR1 and CDR2 (germline): MRHNA, SNTAGT. This CDR3 has 13 residues.

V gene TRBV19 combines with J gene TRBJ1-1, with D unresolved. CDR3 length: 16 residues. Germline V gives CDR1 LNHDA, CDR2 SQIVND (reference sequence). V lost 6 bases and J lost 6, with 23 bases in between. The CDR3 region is CASSHLAGSLGAEAFF. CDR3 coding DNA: TGTGCCAGTAGCCACTTAGCGGGCAGCCTGGGCGCTGAAGCTTTCTTT.

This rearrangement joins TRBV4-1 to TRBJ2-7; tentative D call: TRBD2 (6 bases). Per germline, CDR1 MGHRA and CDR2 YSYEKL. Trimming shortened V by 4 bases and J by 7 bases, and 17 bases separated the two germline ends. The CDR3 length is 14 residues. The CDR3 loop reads CASSPRDSLPEQYF. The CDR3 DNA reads TGCGCCAGCAGCCCCCGGGACTCCCTTCCAGAGCAGTACTTC.

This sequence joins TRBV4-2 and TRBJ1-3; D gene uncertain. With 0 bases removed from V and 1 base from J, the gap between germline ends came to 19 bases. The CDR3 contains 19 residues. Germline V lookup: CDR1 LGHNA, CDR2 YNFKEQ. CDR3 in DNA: TGTGCCAGCAGCCAAGAGGTAGGGAGAGGCCTTGGATCTGGAAACACCATATATTTT. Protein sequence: CASSQEVGRGLGSGNTIYF.

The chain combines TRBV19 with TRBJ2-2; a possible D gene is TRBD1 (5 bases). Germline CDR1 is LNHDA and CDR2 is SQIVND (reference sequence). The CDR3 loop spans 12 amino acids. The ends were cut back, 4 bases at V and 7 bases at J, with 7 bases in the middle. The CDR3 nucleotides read TGTGCCAGTAGTAAACAGGACGGGGAGCTGTTTTTT. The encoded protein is CASSKQDGELFF.

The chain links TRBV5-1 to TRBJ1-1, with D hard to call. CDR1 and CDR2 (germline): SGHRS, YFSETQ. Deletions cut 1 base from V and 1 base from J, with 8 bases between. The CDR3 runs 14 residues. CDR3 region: CASSLQPRNTEAFF. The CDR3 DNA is TGCGCCAGCAGCTTGCAACCCAGGAACACTGAAGCTTTCTTT.

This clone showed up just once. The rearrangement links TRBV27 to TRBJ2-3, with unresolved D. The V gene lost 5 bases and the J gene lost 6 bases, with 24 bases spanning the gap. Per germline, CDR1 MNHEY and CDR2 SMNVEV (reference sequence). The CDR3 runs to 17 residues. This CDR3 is CASSLFPGSQSGDTQYF. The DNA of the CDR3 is TGTGCCAGCAGTCTATTCCCCGGGTCTCAAAGTGGGGATACGCAGTATTTT.

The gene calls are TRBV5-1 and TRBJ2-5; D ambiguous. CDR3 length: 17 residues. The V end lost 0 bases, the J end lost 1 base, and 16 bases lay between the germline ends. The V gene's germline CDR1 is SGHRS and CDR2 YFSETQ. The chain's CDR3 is CASSLGLGTDLQETQYF. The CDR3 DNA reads TGCGCCAGCAGCTTGGGTCTGGGCACAGACCTCCAAGAGACCCAGTACTTC.

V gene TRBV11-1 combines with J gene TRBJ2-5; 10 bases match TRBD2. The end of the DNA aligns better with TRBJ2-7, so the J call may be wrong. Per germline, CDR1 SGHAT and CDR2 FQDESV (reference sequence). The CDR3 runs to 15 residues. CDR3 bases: TGTGCCAGCAGCCCCCCTAGCGGGGGACCCTACGAGCAGTACTTC. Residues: CASSPPSGGPYEQYF.

The CDR3, as DNA: TGTGCCAGCAGCTGGGACAGGTTGGGAAACACCATATATTTT. Its protein is CASSWDRLGNTIYF. The chain carries TRBV5-6 and TRBJ1-3, with 8 bases matching TRBD1. The junction had 3 bases not matched to a gene; V was cut back by 3 bases and J by 4 bases. The V gene's germline CDR1 is SGHDT and CDR2 YYEEEE. The CDR3 consists of 14 residues.

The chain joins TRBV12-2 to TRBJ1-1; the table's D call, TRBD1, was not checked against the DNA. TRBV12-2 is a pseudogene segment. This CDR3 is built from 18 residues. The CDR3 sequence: CASRLGIREGRRRSEAFF. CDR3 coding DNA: TGTGCAAGTCGCTTAGGTATCAGGGAAGGGCGACGGAGATCTGAAGCTTTCTTT.

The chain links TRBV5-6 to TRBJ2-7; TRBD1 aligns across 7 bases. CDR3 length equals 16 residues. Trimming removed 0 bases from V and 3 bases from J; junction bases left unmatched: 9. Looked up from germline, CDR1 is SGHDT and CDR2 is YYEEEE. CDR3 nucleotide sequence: TGTGCCAGCAGCTTGGAGACAGGGTCCTTTTTCTACGAGCAGTACTTC. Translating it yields CASSLETGSFFYEQYF.

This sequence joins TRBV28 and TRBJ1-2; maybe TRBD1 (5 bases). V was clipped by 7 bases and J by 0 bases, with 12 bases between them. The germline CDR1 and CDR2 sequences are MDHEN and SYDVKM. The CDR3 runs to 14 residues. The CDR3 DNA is TGTGCCAGCAAGGAACAGGCTACTAACTATGGCTACACCTTC. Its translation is CASKEQATNYGYTF.

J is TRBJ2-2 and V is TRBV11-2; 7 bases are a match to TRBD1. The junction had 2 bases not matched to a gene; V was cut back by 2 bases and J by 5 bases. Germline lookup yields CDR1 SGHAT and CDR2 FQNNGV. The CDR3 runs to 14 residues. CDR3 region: CASSLNRGTGELFF. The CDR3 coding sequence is TGTGCCAGCAGCTTAAACAGGGGAACCGGGGAGCTGTTTTTT.

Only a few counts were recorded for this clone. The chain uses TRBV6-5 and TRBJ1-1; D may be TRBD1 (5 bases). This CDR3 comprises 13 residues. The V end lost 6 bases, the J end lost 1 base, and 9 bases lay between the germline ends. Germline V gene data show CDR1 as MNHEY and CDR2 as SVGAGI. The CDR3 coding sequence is TGTGCCAGCAGGCAGGGAACGAACACTGAAGCTTTCTTT. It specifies CASRQGTNTEAFF.

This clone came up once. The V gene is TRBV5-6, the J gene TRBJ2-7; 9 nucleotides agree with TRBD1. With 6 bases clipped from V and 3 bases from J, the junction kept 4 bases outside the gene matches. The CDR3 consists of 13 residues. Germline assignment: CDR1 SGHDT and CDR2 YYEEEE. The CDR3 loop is CASKRTGVYEQYF. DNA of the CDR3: TGTGCCAGCAAGCGGACAGGGGTCTACGAGCAGTACTTC.

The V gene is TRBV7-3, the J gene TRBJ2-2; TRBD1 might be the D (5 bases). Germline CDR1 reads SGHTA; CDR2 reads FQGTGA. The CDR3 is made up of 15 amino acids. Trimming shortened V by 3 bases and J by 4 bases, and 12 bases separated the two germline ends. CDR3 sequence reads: CASSFFGQGTGELFF. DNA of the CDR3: TGTGCCAGCAGCTTCTTTGGTCAGGGCACCGGGGAGCTGTTTTTT.

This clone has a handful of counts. CDR3 nucleotide sequence: TGTGCCAGCAGTGTATTGGGACTAGCGGAAGAGACCCAGTACTTC. The encoded protein is CASSVLGLAEETQYF. The rearrangement uses TRBV6-6 and TRBJ2-5, with 11 bases aligning to TRBD2. In germline, CDR1 is MNHNY, CDR2 SVGAGI (reference sequence). After removal of 5 bases from V and 3 bases from J, the junction contained 5 bases not matched to a gene. This CDR3 spans 15 amino acids.

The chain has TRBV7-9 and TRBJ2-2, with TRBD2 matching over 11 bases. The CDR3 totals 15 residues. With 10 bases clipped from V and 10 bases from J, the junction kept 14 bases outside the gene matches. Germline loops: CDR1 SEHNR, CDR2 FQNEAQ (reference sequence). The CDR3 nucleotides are TGTGCCACCCCGGTCGCGGGACTAGCGGTGACGGAGCTGTTTTTT. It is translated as CATPVAGLAVTELFF.

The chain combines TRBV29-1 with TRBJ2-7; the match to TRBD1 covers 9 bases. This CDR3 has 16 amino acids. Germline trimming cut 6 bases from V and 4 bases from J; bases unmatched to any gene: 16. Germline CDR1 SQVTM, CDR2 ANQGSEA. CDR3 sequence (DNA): TGCAGCGTACGCGGGGTAACAGGGGGCTATTCTTACGAGCAGTACTTC. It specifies CSVRGVTGGYSYEQYF.

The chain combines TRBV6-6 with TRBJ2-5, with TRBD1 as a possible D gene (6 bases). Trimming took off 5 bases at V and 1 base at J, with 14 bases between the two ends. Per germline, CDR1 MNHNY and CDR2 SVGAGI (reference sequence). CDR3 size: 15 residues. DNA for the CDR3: TGTGCCAGCAGTGTCTCGCAGGGGTTCCAAGAGACCCAGTACTTC. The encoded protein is CASSVSQGFQETQYF.

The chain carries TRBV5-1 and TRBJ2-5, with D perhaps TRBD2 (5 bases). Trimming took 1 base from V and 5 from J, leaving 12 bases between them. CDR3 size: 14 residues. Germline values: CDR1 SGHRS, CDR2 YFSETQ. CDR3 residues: CASSLRGIKETQYF. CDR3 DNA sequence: TGCGCCAGCAGCTTGAGAGGGATTAAGGAGACCCAGTACTTC.